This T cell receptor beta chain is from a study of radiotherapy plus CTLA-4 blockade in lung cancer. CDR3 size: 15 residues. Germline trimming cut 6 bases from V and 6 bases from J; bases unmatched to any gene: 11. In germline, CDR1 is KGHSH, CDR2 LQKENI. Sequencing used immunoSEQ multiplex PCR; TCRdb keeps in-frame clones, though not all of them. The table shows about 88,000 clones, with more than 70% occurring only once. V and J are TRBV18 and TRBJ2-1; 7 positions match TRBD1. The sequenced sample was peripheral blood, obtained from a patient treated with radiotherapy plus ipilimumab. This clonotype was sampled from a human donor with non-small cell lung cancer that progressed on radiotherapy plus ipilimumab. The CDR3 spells CASSIGQERSNEQFF. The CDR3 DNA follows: TGTGCCAGCTCGATAGGACAGGAGCGGAGCAATGAGCAGTTCTTC.